These T cell receptor beta chains were read from a single sample in a study of cytomegalovirus exposure and HLA in healthy donors. Assay: immunoSEQ multiplex PCR; the TCRdb copy retains only in-frame clones and omits some. The top ten clones hold around 1.3% of a sample with 150,000 to 200,000 clones, 80% to 90% of them seen once. The sample was PBMCs. The receptors originated from a woman in her twenties or thirties in good health and CMV-seronegative. Each CDR3 is given without its conserved first and last residue.

CDR3aa: ASSSTGIIYGYT
j_gene: TRBJ1-2
v_gene: TRBV28

CDR3aa: ASSVGLAGGLEQY
j_gene: TRBJ2-7
v_gene: TRBV9

CDR3aa: ASSPGTGTYEQY
j_gene: TRBJ2-7
v_gene: TRBV7-7

CDR3aa: ASSPLGLAGGVETQY
j_gene: TRBJ2-5
v_gene: TRBV7-6

CDR3aa: ASSPQGAVYEQY
j_gene: TRBJ2-7
v_gene: TRBV5-5

CDR3aa: ASSQERRTQGPQH
j_gene: TRBJ1-5
v_gene: TRBV4-2

CDR3aa: ASSPRVGGDNEQF
j_gene: TRBJ2-1
v_gene: TRBV11-3

CDR3aa: ASSPTGNEKLF
j_gene: TRBJ1-4
v_gene: TRBV7-9

CDR3aa: ASSLTAYEQY
j_gene: TRBJ2-7
v_gene: TRBV5-1

CDR3aa: ASSLDLGRGREQY
j_gene: TRBJ2-7
v_gene: TRBV5-4

CDR3aa: ASSLAVGAGELF
j_gene: TRBJ2-2
v_gene: TRBV5-1

CDR3aa: ASHYQSANTGELF
j_gene: TRBJ2-2
v_gene: TRBV5-1

CDR3aa: ASSLGRLINTGELF
j_gene: TRBJ2-2
v_gene: TRBV7-6

CDR3aa: ASSTAPGAYEQY
j_gene: TRBJ2-7
v_gene: TRBV9

CDR3aa: ASSPQGRGAYSYEQY
j_gene: TRBJ2-7
v_gene: TRBV18

CDR3aa: AISPHGGRYEQY
j_gene: TRBJ2-7
v_gene: TRBV10-3

CDR3aa: ASSLKAGSYEQY
j_gene: TRBJ2-7
v_gene: TRBV27

CDR3aa: ASSLEGGRTDTQY
j_gene: TRBJ2-3
v_gene: TRBV7-6

CDR3aa: ASSQGRGSYNEQF
j_gene: TRBJ2-1
v_gene: TRBV4-1

CDR3aa: ASGDRATYGYT
j_gene: TRBJ1-2
v_gene: TRBV19

CDR3aa: ASSPGTGPGGTGELF
j_gene: TRBJ2-2
v_gene: TRBV18

CDR3aa: ASSPVEAGGNQETQY
j_gene: TRBJ2-5
v_gene: TRBV18

CDR3aa: ASSLSIQGNTEAF
j_gene: TRBJ1-1
v_gene: TRBV28

CDR3aa: AWSVGQASNQPQH
j_gene: TRBJ1-5
v_gene: TRBV30

CDR3aa: ASSQDLGRLNTEAF
j_gene: TRBJ1-1
v_gene: TRBV4-2

CDR3aa: ASSRSGVSYNEQF
j_gene: TRBJ2-1
v_gene: TRBV25-1

CDR3aa: ATSRAGTSVNNEQF
j_gene: TRBJ2-1
v_gene: TRBV15

CDR3aa: ASSHLGPGNNEKLF
j_gene: TRBJ1-4
v_gene: TRBV19

CDR3aa: AWSVRGLHYNSPLH
j_gene: TRBJ1-6
v_gene: TRBV30

CDR3aa: ASRAQILGVGYNEQF
j_gene: TRBJ2-1
v_gene: TRBV2

CDR3aa: ATSRDKGGNQPQH
j_gene: TRBJ1-5
v_gene: TRBV15

CDR3aa: ASSLELAGGRETQY
j_gene: TRBJ2-5
v_gene: TRBV5-4

CDR3aa: ASSLGADSYTLYNSPLH
j_gene: TRBJ1-6
v_gene: TRBV5-6